Listed here are 4 T cell receptor beta chains from one sample, sequenced in a study of regulatory T cells in long-lasting Graves disease. The time point here: newly diagnosed GD, antithyroid drugs for less than 3 months. Following extraction of RNA from PBMCs, that RNA was used to make the TCR library. CDR3 regions were amplified by Arm-PCR using iRepertoire HTBI primers to build TCR beta libraries. TCRdb fed the multiplex PCR reads into MiXCR, producing one record per CDR3 protein. Of some 490,000 distinct CDR3 sequences in the sample, around 12% are singletons; the top ten hold roughly 9.3%. This sample was also put to use in a study of T cells in Graves' hyperthyroidism and ophthalmopathy.

The material was peripheral blood mononuclear cells (PBMCs), obtained at new diagnosis, from a patient treated with antithyroid drugs. These receptor sequences come from a woman aged 30 to 39 with Graves disease.

This clonotype was detected a few times. The genes are TRBV28 and TRBJ1-6; a weak D match, TRBD1 (6 bases). CDR1 and CDR2 (germline): MDHEN, SYDVKM. The CDR3 is 14 residues long. The V and J ends lost 7 bases and 7 bases respectively, with 14 bases between them. The CDR3 here is CASIGGRVNSPLHF. DNA of the CDR3: TGTGCCAGCATCGGGGGCAGGGTAAATTCACCCCTCCACTTT.

The chain uses TRBV2 and TRBJ1-6; D is unresolved. V lost 8 bases and J 14 bases, leaving 10 bases between the germline ends. Germline-derived CDR1 and CDR2 are SNHLY and FYNNEI. This CDR3 is 10 amino acids long. In DNA form, the CDR3 reads TGTGCCAGCGGCCCCGGGTCCCTCCACTTT. Translated: CASGPGSLHF.

This clonotype was counted many times. J is TRBJ2-7 and V is TRBV28, with 8 bases lining up with TRBD1. Germline CDR1 reads MDHEN; CDR2 reads SYDVKM. The J segment lost 4 bases and the V segment lost 5 bases, leaving 10 bases of the junction unmatched. This CDR3 is 15 amino acids long. The CDR3 loop reads CASSSRRQGKYEQYF. The CDR3 DNA follows: TGTGCCAGCAGTAGCAGAAGACAGGGGAAGTACGAGCAGTACTTC.

This clonotype has a handful of counts. This chain links TRBV4-1 with TRBJ1-5, with D possibly matching TRBD1 (5 bases). The CDR3 has 19 residues. Germline CDR1 is MGHRA and CDR2 is YSYEKL. V was cut by 4 bases and J by 0 bases, with 22 bases left in between. The CDR3 here is CASSPTRDQGLYSNQPQHF. CDR3 in DNA: TGCGCCAGCAGCCCAACCCGGGATCAGGGCTTATATAGCAATCAGCCCCAGCATTTT.